This note documents a single T cell receptor (beta chain) sequence. This record belongs to a study of blood T cell repertoires in COVID-19. The wider study: Sites in the United States, Italy and Spain provided acute and convalescent COVID-19 samples. Sources were T cells, B-cell-depleted T cells, or PBMCs; the material itself was cDNA or gDNA.

Germline loops: CDR1 LNHDA, CDR2 SQIVND (reference sequence). The V end lost 1 base, the J end lost 4 bases, and 7 bases lay between the germline ends. The CDR3 loop spans 14 amino acids. Followed over time, Seattle patients had been enrolled while infection was active. In the source study's methods: Amplification with reference gene primers provided the estimates of nucleated cell counts. Profiled with immunoSEQ multiplex PCR; TCRdb holds only in-frame clones, not every one. V and J calls and clone size are copied from that table; D and trimming were computed from the DNA. In the table there are about half a million clones, nearly 90% of which are singletons.

The origin of this receptor is a man younger than 30 with COVID-19, enrolled during active disease. The sample taken for sequencing was peripheral blood. The V call is TRBV19, the J call TRBJ2-2; a possible D gene is TRBD1 (5 bases). The CDR3 coding sequence is TGTGCCAGTAGTATAGGGGGCTTCACCGGGGAGCTGTTTTTT. Translation gives CASSIGGFTGELFF.